The present TCR beta chain was sequenced within a study of spatial heterogeneity in lung cancer. This clonotype came up a few times. The CDR3 extends over 20 amino acids. Germline V gene lookup returns CDR1 MGHRA and CDR2 YSYEKL. Trimming removed 0 bases from V and 0 bases from J, with 23 bases in between. Regarding time point: blood at routine non-recurrence follow-up after resection. TCRdb re-derived calls from the 5' RACE reads in MiXCR, one entry per CDR3 protein. The data hold tens of thousands of distinct CDR3 sequences, with roughly 8.9% observed a single time. Specimen: PBMCs, collected at follow-up. The J gene is TRBJ1-1, the V gene TRBV4-1, with D possibly TRBD1 on 6 matching bases. The receptor's source is a female donor with early-stage non-small cell lung cancer. CDR3 in amino acids: CASSQDLSARGDLMNTEAFF. CDR3 coding DNA: TGCGCCAGCAGCCAAGATCTATCGGCGAGGGGGGACCTCATGAACACTGAAGCTTTCTTT.